Listed below are T cell receptor beta chains from one sample, sequenced in a study of shared clonotypes between healthy human individuals. Profiled with immunoSEQ multiplex PCR; TCRdb holds only in-frame clones, not every one. The sample shows roughly 1,100,000 clones, 65% to 75% of them seen only once. The sequencing sample was made of memory CD4+ T cells sorted from blood. All receptors come from a man aged 18-30 years in good health. CDR3s include the opening cysteine and the closing phenylalanine or tryptophan. A D gene is named only where the DNA matches it firmly. Clone size appears in some rows only: once, few, many, or a class for an expanded clone.

TRBJ1-4,TRBV7-8,.,.,TGTGCCAGCAGTCCTTTTCCAGGGGCCGGGGAGGAAAAACTGTTTTTT,CASSPFPGAGEEKLFF
TRBJ2-7,TRBV5-1,TRBD1,.,TGCGCCAGCAGCTTGGGTGAGACAGGGGGGAACGAGCAGTACTTC,CASSLGETGGNEQYF
TRBJ2-7,TRBV7-9,TRBD2,once,TGTGCCAGCAGCTCCGGACTAGCGGGAGAAGGGTACGAGCAGTACTTC,CASSSGLAGEGYEQYF
TRBJ2-1,TRBV5-4,TRBD2,.,TGTGCCAGCAGCCTACTAGCGGGGGGGTACAATGAGCAGTTCTTC,CASSLLAGGYNEQFF
TRBJ2-5,TRBV9,TRBD2,.,TGTGCCAGCAGCGTAGCGCCCGGGACTAGCGGTTACCAAGAGACCCAGTACTTC,CASSVAPGTSGYQETQYF
TRBJ1-1,TRBV28,.,.,TGTGCCAGCAGCCCTCAACGGGGTGAAGCTTTCTTT,CASSPQRGEAFF
TRBJ2-5,TRBV6-4,TRBD2,once,TGTGCCAGCAGTGACCAGCCGGGGGGGGAGACCCAGTACTTC,CASSDQPGGETQYF
TRBJ2-2,TRBV5-8,.,.,TGTGCCAGCAGGGACAGACTTAACACCGGGGAGCTGTTTTTT,CASRDRLNTGELFF
TRBJ1-2,TRBV28,.,.,TGTGCCAGCAGTTCCGGACAGACCTTCTATGGCTACACCTTC,CASSSGQTFYGYTF
TRBJ2-3,TRBV27,TRBD1,once,TGTGCCAGCAGAAACCAGGGGGACAGCACAGATACGCAGTATTTT,CASRNQGDSTDTQYF
TRBJ1-1,TRBV11-2,.,.,TGTGCCAGCAGCTTAGTGCGTACCGCTGAAGCTTTCTTT,CASSLVRTAEAFF
TRBJ1-1,TRBV30,TRBD1,.,TGTGCCTGGAGGCCGGGACAGGGGGGGGCTTTCTTT,CAWRPGQGGAFF
TRBJ2-3,TRBV7-8,TRBD2,.,TGTGCCAGCAGCTTATTGGGACTAGCGGCCAGCACAGATACGCAGTATTTT,CASSLLGLAASTDTQYF
TRBJ1-4,TRBV7-9,.,few,TGTGCCAGCAGCTTAGCGAGTGGGTCAGGAGATGTAAAACTGTTTTTT,CASSLASGSGDVKLFF
TRBJ2-1,TRBV11-2,.,.,TGTGCCAGCAGCCCGCTGGATGAGCAGTTCTTC,CASSPLDEQFF
TRBJ1-2,TRBV7-8,TRBD1,.,TGTGCCAGCAGCCCGTGGACAGGAGACGCTAACTATGGCTACACCTTC,CASSPWTGDANYGYTF
TRBJ2-1,TRBV7-2,TRBD2,.,TGTGCCAGCAGCTACGGGAGGAGGATGGGGCCAAATGAGCAGTTCTTC,CASSYGRRMGPNEQFF
TRBJ2-1,TRBV5-6,.,.,TGTGCCAGCAGCTTGCTTGAAGGGAGCTCCTACAATGAGCAGTTCTTC,CASSLLEGSSYNEQFF
TRBJ1-6,TRBV4-2,.,.,TGTGCCAGCAGCCCCCGACAAGTCGATAATTCACCCCTCCACTTT,CASSPRQVDNSPLHF
TRBJ1-3,TRBV5-1,.,.,TGCGCCAGCAGCTTGCAGCCCCCGACAGGAGGCGCTGGAAACACCATATATTTT,CASSLQPPTGGAGNTIYF
TRBJ2-3,TRBV5-4,TRBD1,.,TGTGCCAGCAGCGACCAAGGGACAGGGGATACGCAGTATTTT,CASSDQGTGDTQYF
TRBJ1-6,TRBV30,.,.,TGTGCCTGGAGTGAAAGGGGTATGGCCCTCCACTTT,CAWSERGMALHF
TRBJ2-4,TRBV5-1,.,.,TGCGCCAGCAGCTTGAGTCCAGCTGAAAAAAACATTCAGTACTTC,CASSLSPAEKNIQYF
TRBJ1-2,TRBV7-9,.,.,TGTGCCAGCACCGAGGGGGTCACGAACTATGGCTACACCTTC,CASTEGVTNYGYTF
TRBJ2-1,TRBV18,.,.,TGTGCCAGCTCACCCGCGCGAGGGGCCCGAGGAGGTGAGCAGTTCTTC,CASSPARGARGGEQFF
TRBJ2-3,TRBV10-3,.,.,TGTGCCATCAGTGAGTCTAGGGGCGCTGTGGATACGCAGTATTTT,CAISESRGAVDTQYF
TRBJ2-1,TRBV4-1,.,.,TGCGCCAGCAGCCTGCAGGGAGGAGCCAATGAGCAGTTCTTC,CASSLQGGANEQFF
TRBJ1-2,TRBV5-4,.,.,TGTGCCAGCAGCCCCGGCGGAGGGAGCCTCTCCTATGGCTACACCTTC,CASSPGGGSLSYGYTF
TRBJ1-3,TRBV9,.,.,TGTGCCAGCAGCGGTTCTGGAAACACCATATATTTT,CASSGSGNTIYF
TRBJ2-3,TRBV9,TRBD2,.,TGTGCCAGCAGCTCCGGGGGGGACCAAGATACGCAGTATTTT,CASSSGGDQDTQYF
TRBJ1-5,TRBV19,.,.,TGTGCCAGTAGTGGCAGCCGCAATCAGCCCCAGCATTTT,CASSGSRNQPQHF